The 8 T cell receptor beta chains below all came from one sample that was sequenced in a study of cytotoxic CD8 clonotypes in ibrutinib-treated CLL. The assay was immunoSEQ multiplex PCR, and TCRdb's table has in-frame clones only and misses some. The table records some 150,000 clones, around 80% of them present only once. Sequenced here: PBMCs, sampled after 12 months of ibrutinib treatment. Every receptor here comes from a human donor with chronic lymphocytic leukemia.

This sequence joins TRBV15 and TRBJ2-7, with TRBD2 identical over 12 bases. The germline V gene has CDR1 LNHNV and CDR2 YYDKDF (reference sequence). The CDR3 sequence is 18 residues long. V lost 1 base to trimming and J lost 5 bases; unmatched junction nucleotides: 12. The CDR3 here is CATSRVRASGRAIHEQYF. CDR3 nucleotide sequence: TGTGCCACCAGCAGAGTTAGGGCTAGCGGGAGGGCCATTCACGAGCAGTACTTC.

This clone was counted a few times. The V and J genes are TRBV11-2 and TRBJ2-5, with D hard to call. The CDR3 runs to 13 residues. Trimming removed 4 bases from V and 9 bases from J, with 15 bases in between. The V gene's germline CDR1 is SGHAT and CDR2 FQNNGV. CDR3 sequence reads: CASSSESRNAQYF. DNA of the CDR3: TGTGCCAGCAGCTCCGAATCCCGGAATGCCCAGTACTTC.

V usage is TRBV7-2 and J usage is TRBJ2-7, with TRBD2 matching 10 bases. This CDR3 has 17 amino acids. Unmatched junction bases numbered 9, after V lost 4 bases and J lost 0 bases. CDR1 is SGHTA, CDR2 FQGNSA, per germline. The CDR3 nucleotides read TGTGCCAGCAGCTCCCGGCGGCCTAGCGGGAGCTCCTACGAGCAGTACTTC. It specifies CASSSRRPSGSSYEQYF.

The CDR3 here is CASSSPSGLRSYEQYF. The CDR3 DNA is TGCGCCAGCAGCTCCCCCAGTGGGCTACGTTCCTACGAGCAGTACTTC. The chain uses TRBV5-1 and TRBJ2-7; the D is unclear. The germline V gene has CDR1 SGHRS and CDR2 YFSETQ. With 3 bases removed from V and 1 base from J, the gap between germline ends came to 17 bases. The CDR3 length is 16 residues.

This chain connects TRBV4-1 to TRBJ2-5, with D possibly TRBD1 on 5 matching bases. This CDR3 spans 15 amino acids. The germline V gene encodes CDR1 MGHRA and CDR2 YSYEKL. Between the trimmed V and J ends, which lost 0 bases and 2 bases, there was a span of 10 bases. The CDR3 DNA is TGCGCCAGCAGCCAAGAGGCTTACAGGCAAGAGACCCAGTACTTC. It yields the protein CASSQEAYRQETQYF.

The J gene is TRBJ2-3, the V gene TRBV7-3, with D possibly TRBD2 on 5 matching bases. The V end lost 5 bases, the J end lost 11 bases, and 17 bases lay between the germline ends. Germline CDR1 is SGHTA and CDR2 is FQGTGA. The length of the CDR3 is 13 residues. The CDR3 sequence: CASSLRTRDQQYF. Here the CDR3 DNA reads TGTGCCAGCAGCCTCCGAACGAGGGATCAGCAGTATTTT.

V is TRBV10-3 and J is TRBJ2-1; 8 nucleotides match TRBD1. CDR1 is ENHRY, CDR2 SYGVKD, per germline. The CDR3 contains 12 residues. The V and J ends lost 4 bases and 9 bases, in that order; junction bases with no gene match: 2. The CDR3 loop is CAISGTGGEQFF. CDR3 DNA: TGTGCCATCAGTGGAACAGGGGGTGAGCAGTTCTTC.

This clone has just a few counts. CDR3 bases: TGTGCCAGCAGCGTAGGAGGTTCGGGGAATGAGCAGTTCTTC. The encoded protein is CASSVGGSGNEQFF. The V gene is TRBV9, the J gene TRBJ2-1; D may be TRBD2 (5 bases). Between the trimmed V and J ends, which lost 0 bases and 7 bases, there was a span of 11 bases. From germline, CDR1 is SGDLS and CDR2 YYNGEE. The CDR3 consists of 14 residues.